Presented here are 19 T cell receptor beta chains from one specimen sequenced in a study of vaccination and CD4 T cells after COVID-19. The Oncomine TCR Beta short-read assay sequenced DNA from cultured CD4+ T cells. TCRdb recomputed calls from the PCR reads with MiXCR, one row per CDR3 protein. The sample consists of around 16,000 distinct CDR3 sequences, over 55% of them appearing once. These TCRs are of unknown antigen specificity. Treatment given: 10-day PBMC culture with coronavirus spike peptide pools or control peptides (ViraFEST assay). The specimen sequenced was CD4+ T cells from blood, cultured in vitro. Receptors originate from a human donor who had recovered from COVID-19.

V is TRBV6-1 and J is TRBJ2-3, with 12 bases that match TRBD2. Germline V CDR1 and CDR2: MNHNS, SASEGT. The CDR3 loop spans 15 amino acids. J lost 4 bases, V lost 2 bases, and 1 base had no gene match. CDR3 nucleotide sequence: TGTGCCAGCAGTGAACTAGCGGGAGGGCCAGATACGCAGTATTTT. It specifies CASSELAGGPDTQYF.

The V and J genes are TRBV18 and TRBJ1-5; D is undetermined. The CDR3 sequence is 14 residues long. Germline V gene data show CDR1 as KGHSH and CDR2 as LQKENI. V lost 0 bases and J lost 4, with 7 bases in between. CDR3 sequence: CASSPPGRNQPQHF. In nucleotides, the CDR3 is TGTGCCAGCTCACCACCGGGTAGAAATCAGCCCCAGCATTTT.

The gene calls are TRBV28 and TRBJ2-2; the match to TRBD2 covers 10 bases. Germline CDR1 MDHEN, CDR2 SYDVKM. This CDR3 comprises 18 residues. The V segment lost 4 bases and the J segment 5 bases; nucleotides outside the gene matches: 13. CDR3 amino acids: CASSSPGLAGVGTGELFF. In DNA form, the CDR3 reads TGTGCCAGCAGTTCCCCGGGGCTAGCGGGGGTAGGAACCGGGGAGCTGTTTTTT.

Only a few counts were recorded for this clonotype. The V and J genes are TRBV28 and TRBJ1-3; D gene uncertain. There are 12 residues in the CDR3. Germline V gene sequence: CDR1 MDHEN, CDR2 SYDVKM. With 5 bases removed from V and 0 bases from J, the gap between germline ends came to 2 bases. CDR3 in amino acids: CASSGSGNTIYF. For the CDR3, the DNA is TGTGCCAGCAGTGGCTCTGGAAACACCATATATTTT.

The V call is TRBV6-4, the J call TRBJ2-3, with 8 positions matching TRBD1. This CDR3 spans 15 amino acids. V dropped 0 bases and J dropped 4; count of bases not matched to a gene: 3. Germline V gives CDR1 MRHNA, CDR2 SNTAGT. The CDR3 DNA reads as TGTGCCAGCAGTGACTCATCAGGGGGCGCAGATACGCAGTATTTT. Residues: CASSDSSGGADTQYF.

The genes are TRBV20-1 and TRBJ2-3, with D tentatively TRBD1 (8 bases). This CDR3 spans 14 amino acids. The germline V gene encodes CDR1 DFQATT and CDR2 SNEGSKA (reference sequence). The V gene lost 6 bases and the J gene lost 3 bases, with 16 bases spanning the gap. The CDR3 DNA reads TGCAGTGCCGTTTACAGGGGGGGGACAGATACGCAGTATTTT. Amino acids: CSAVYRGGTDTQYF.

This clonotype was found once. CDR3 DNA sequence: TGTGCCAGCAGTCCCCGGCGGGGGCGGACCACTGAAGCTTTCTTT. It encodes CASSPRRGRTTEAFF. The chain links TRBV27 to TRBJ1-1; TRBD1 is a possible D gene (6 bases). The V and J ends lost 5 bases and 4 bases respectively, with 17 bases between them. This CDR3 has 15 residues. CDR1 and CDR2 (germline): MNHEY, SMNVEV (reference sequence).

The V gene is TRBV7-8, the J gene TRBJ2-3; D is possibly TRBD2 (5 bases). Germline lookup yields CDR1 SGHVS and CDR2 FQNEAQ. This CDR3 comprises 18 residues. Between the trimmed V and J ends, which lost 1 base and 2 bases, there was a span of 19 bases. CDR3 DNA sequence: TGTGCCAGCAGCTTAGTATCGGGAACACGAGGATTCACAGATACGCAGTATTTT. Residues: CASSLVSGTRGFTDTQYF.

The CDR3 nucleotides are TGTGCCAGCAGTTACTCCGACTGGACAGCAGGAGCCTACGAGCAGTACTTC. Translation gives CASSYSDWTAGAYEQYF. The chain joins TRBV6-5 to TRBJ2-7; possibly TRBD1 for D (6 bases). V lost 0 bases and J 2 bases, leaving 17 bases between the germline ends. This CDR3 is 17 amino acids long. Per the germline V gene, CDR1 is MNHEY and CDR2 is SVGAGI.

This clonotype was counted only a few times. The V call is TRBV24-1, the J call TRBJ2-3; D possibly corresponds to TRBD1 (6 bases). This CDR3 is 17 amino acids long. Per the germline V gene, CDR1 is KGHDR and CDR2 is SFDVKD. Trimming took off 5 bases at V and 2 bases at J, with 19 bases between the two ends. The chain's CDR3 is CATSGLGDRINTDTQYF. CDR3 nucleotide sequence: TGTGCCACCAGTGGGTTGGGAGACAGGATTAACACAGATACGCAGTATTTT.

This clonotype has only one observation. The chain is built from TRBV20-1 and TRBJ1-1; D is possibly TRBD1 (5 bases). V was pared by 0 bases and J by 4 bases, with 18 bases between. Germline-derived CDR1 and CDR2 are DFQATT and SNEGSKA (reference sequence). The CDR3 totals 16 residues. CDR3 bases: TGCAGTGCTAGAGATTGGGAGGGGCCGATTAGCACTGAAGCTTTCTTT. It encodes CSARDWEGPISTEAFF.

This clonotype has more than one count but fewer than ten. The chain combines TRBV7-2 with TRBJ2-2; possible D gene TRBD2, 5 bases. V gave up 2 bases and J gave up 7 bases, with 11 bases separating them. The germline V gene has CDR1 SGHTA and CDR2 FQGNSA. There are 14 residues in the CDR3. The CDR3 nucleotides are TGTGCCAGCAGCTTAATCGGGAAGGGCGGGGAGCTGTTTTTT. Its translation is CASSLIGKGGELFF.

This sequence joins TRBV7-8 and TRBJ1-5; D call uncertain. This CDR3 region has 14 residues. V gave up 1 base and J gave up 4 bases, with 8 bases separating them. Germline V CDR1 and CDR2: SGHVS, FQNEAQ. CDR3 sequence: CASSLVRGNQPQHF. For the CDR3, the DNA is TGTGCCAGCAGCTTAGTTAGAGGGAATCAGCCCCAGCATTTT.

This rearrangement joins TRBV7-2 to TRBJ1-1; D gene unclear. The ends were cut back, 1 base at V and 5 bases at J, with 8 bases in the middle. The CDR3 extends over 13 amino acids. Germline V gives CDR1 SGHTA, CDR2 FQGNSA. CDR3 region: CASSLVSRTEAFF. The CDR3 nucleotides read TGTGCCAGCAGCTTAGTTTCGAGGACTGAAGCTTTCTTT.

CDR3 amino acids: CASTQGARGNQPQHF. The CDR3 nucleotides read TGTGCCAGCACCCAGGGCGCTCGGGGGAATCAGCCCCAGCATTTT. J is TRBJ1-5 and V is TRBV12-3 or TRBV12-4; maybe TRBD1 (5 bases). The CDR3 spans 15 residues. The V gene lost 7 bases and the J gene lost 4 bases, with 17 bases spanning the gap.

This clonotype was detected only a few times. The chain has TRBV21-1 and TRBJ2-7; the D call in the table, TRBD1, was not verified against the DNA. TRBV21-1 is shown as a pseudogene. This CDR3 has 17 amino acids. The CDR3 DNA sequence: TGTGCCAGCAGCAGCCGGGACAGGATAAGCTGCTCCTACGAGCAGTACTTC. Amino acids: CASSSRDRISCSYEQYF.

This clonotype was seen only a few times. V is TRBV6-2 or TRBV6-3 and J is TRBJ1-5; 9 bases are shared with TRBD1. The germline CDR1 and CDR2 sequences are MNHEY and SVGEGT. The CDR3 covers 15 residues. The V and J ends lost 6 bases and 3 bases, in that order; junction bases with no gene match: 6. The CDR3 loop is CASSTGGPSNQPQHF. The CDR3 nucleotides read TGTGCCAGCAGCACAGGGGGCCCATCCAATCAGCCCCAGCATTTT.

V is TRBV6-5 and J is TRBJ2-3; the D gene could be TRBD1 or TRBD2 (5 bases each). V lost 0 bases to trimming and J lost 0 bases, with 16 bases between them. The CDR3 contains 18 residues. Per germline, CDR1 MNHEY and CDR2 SVGAGI. CDR3 DNA: TGTGCCAGCAGTTACTCTCAAAGGGCCGGGACGAGCACAGATACGCAGTATTTT. This sequence encodes CASSYSQRAGTSTDTQYF.

The rearrangement joins TRBV20-1 to TRBJ1-5; 7 positions match TRBD1. J gave up 1 base and V 6 bases, and 6 bases lay outside the gene matches. The germline V gene encodes CDR1 DFQATT and CDR2 SNEGSKA (reference sequence). The CDR3 loop spans 14 amino acids. CDR3 in amino acids: CSANRQGSNQPQHF. The CDR3 DNA is TGCAGTGCAAATCGACAGGGCAGCAATCAGCCCCAGCATTTT.